This TCR beta chain was identified during a study of blood T cell repertoires in COVID-19 (dated by TCRdb to 2018 to 2021). Turning to the overall study: Collaborator samples came from the United States, Italy and Spain and covered acute and convalescent phases of COVID-19. HLA class I and class II types, where available, came from metadata supplied by the sample provider rather than from assay-based typing. The samples were drawn from two sources: the first 160 participants of the ongoing ImmuneRACE study, and 1,254 subjects contributed by 6 global collaborators. Deeply sampled blood TCRbeta repertoires from subjects exposed to, actively infected with, or recovered from COVID-19 were included in the dataset. The repertoires were released in a freely available public database meant as a resource for research on the immune response to SARS-CoV-2. The material from the prospective study consisted of cDNA or gDNA derived from T cells, B-cell-depleted T cells, or PBMCs. Nearly every sample came with metadata listing a de-identified subject ID, COVID-19 status, age in years and sex. Results and caveats for the whole study, not just this receptor: The quantity of clinical and demographic metadata differed by source and by participant and was supplied without curation.

V is clipped by 3 bases and J by 4 bases, and the sequence between their germline boundaries is 12 bases long. Its CDR3 holds 15 amino acids, cysteine through phenylalanine. Just CDR3 DNA is preserved here, 45 bases in frame from base 1. CDR1 is given as MNHEY and CDR2 as SMNVEV, both from the germline V gene (reference sequence). The immunoSEQ Assay, a bias-controlled multiplex PCR, was used to amplify TCRbeta CDR3 regions from genomic DNA. Processing in the source paper ran as follows. The number of nucleated cells in each sample was estimated from the amplification of reference gene primers within the assay. To quantify the absolute abundance of each unique TCRbeta CDR3 rearrangement, sequence reads were collapsed and filtered. For each sample, productive Simpson clonality was calculated as the square root of Simpson's diversity index across productive rearrangements. Imported from immuneACCESS, the table was reduced by TCRdb to in-frame sequences with V and J called. These copies leave out some clones; in studies compared against another copy, an unresolved V gene accounts for under half, and the cause of the remainder is not known. D and trimming were read from the DNA, whereas the V and J calls and clone size are those reported in that table. Here the sample has 80,000 to 100,000 clones; around 74% occur a single time. The ten biggest clones cover 3.5% to 4% of the sample.

With respect to this clone: No antigen is known for it. There are no base qualities to consult, and no much larger clone falls within one base.

In Seattle, one collaborating source enrolled patients while the infection was active and tracked those patients longitudinally over the course of disease. Collaborating institutions collected whole blood in K2EDTA tubes following their own protocols. For TCRbeta analysis, collaborator samples were shipped as frozen whole blood, as isolated PBMCs, or as DNA extracted from either sample type. The chain was built from TRBV27 and TRBJ1-4; no D gene can be assigned with confidence. Sequencing was done on a sample of peripheral blood. The clonotype comes from a man aged 65 to 79 with COVID-19, enrolled during active disease. The CDR3 amino acid sequence is: CASSFSGQHNEKLFF. In nucleotides, the sequence is TGTGCCAGCAGTTTCAGTGGGCAGCATAATGAAAAACTGTTTTTT.